Below are 22 T cell receptor beta chains sequenced from a single sample in a study of cytomegalovirus exposure and HLA in healthy donors. This PCR relied on a set of 60 Vbeta primers and 13 Jbeta primers. Using immunoSEQ multiplex PCR, the repertoire was profiled, and TCRdb retains in-frame clones only, with some absent. The table has fewer than 200,000 clones, roughly 87% seen once; the top ten hold about 0.21%. Sequencing used PBMCs. These receptor sequences come from a girl less than two years old in good health and CMV-seronegative.

This rearrangement joins TRBV7-2 to TRBJ2-2; D is perhaps TRBD1 (5 bases). V was shortened by 3 bases and J by 7 bases, with 9 bases between the two germline ends. The CDR3 is made up of 13 amino acids. Per germline, CDR1 SGHTA and CDR2 FQGNSA. As DNA, the CDR3 is TGTGCCAGCAGCTTCCAGGGCGACGGGGAGCTGTTTTTT. Residues: CASSFQGDGELFF.

The chain links TRBV5-1 to TRBJ1-1; tentative D call: TRBD1 (6 bases). This CDR3 has 14 amino acids. Between the trimmed V and J ends, which lost 2 bases and 8 bases, there was a span of 16 bases. CDR1 and CDR2 from the germline V gene are SGHRS and YFSETQ. CDR3 sequence (DNA): TGCGCCAGCAGCTTTACAGGGATGGTGGTGGAAGCTTTCTTT. Translating gives CASSFTGMVVEAFF.

The chain has TRBV20-1 and TRBJ1-1; perhaps TRBD1 as D (6 bases). The CDR3 is made up of 10 amino acids. The germline V gene encodes CDR1 DFQATT and CDR2 SNEGSKA (reference sequence). V was shortened by 6 bases and J by 12 bases, with 14 bases between the two germline ends. CDR3 amino acids: CSASQGIPFF. The CDR3 nucleotides read TGCAGTGCGTCGCAGGGGATTCCTTTCTTT.

A few counts support this clone. The chain is built from TRBV5-1 and TRBJ2-6; D gene ambiguous. This CDR3 region has 16 residues. The V end was cut by 5 bases, the J end by 0 bases, with 12 bases between. Germline CDR1 reads SGHRS; CDR2 reads YFSETQ. The DNA of the CDR3 is TGCGCCAGCAGTACCCAGGTAGTCTCTGGGGCCAACGTCCTGACTTTC. Translated, it gives CASSTQVVSGANVLTF.

The chain is built from TRBV4-1 and TRBJ2-5, with D possibly being TRBD1 (6 bases). This CDR3 contains 16 residues. V shed 5 bases and J shed 5 bases, with 21 bases lying between them. In germline, CDR1 is MGHRA, CDR2 YSYEKL. This CDR3 is CASSAIAGTFGETQYF. CDR3 in DNA: TGCGCCAGCAGCGCGATTGCCGGGACATTTGGGGAGACCCAGTACTTC.

The chain recombines TRBV30 with TRBJ2-7, with TRBD2 matching 9 bases. This CDR3 region has 17 residues. CDR1 and CDR2 from the germline V gene are GTSNPN and SVGIG (reference sequence). V lost 0 bases and J lost 7; bases outside the gene matches: 16. For the CDR3, the DNA is TGTGCCTGGAGTGTACAGTGGGCGGGAGGGCCCTTTGGGGAGCAGTACTTC. Translating it yields CAWSVQWAGGPFGEQYF.

There are a few counts of this clone. This chain joins TRBV30 and TRBJ1-6; D is perhaps TRBD1 (5 bases). Germline V gene lookup returns CDR1 GTSNPN and CDR2 SVGIG (reference sequence). V lost 0 bases and J lost 6, with 12 bases in between. CDR3 length: 15 residues. CDR3 sequence: CAWSVLQGPNSPLHF. CDR3 bases: TGTGCCTGGAGTGTGTTGCAGGGCCCTAATTCACCCCTCCACTTT.

This chain uses TRBV14 with TRBJ2-1, with 7 bases lining up with TRBD2. The germline V gene encodes CDR1 SGHDN and CDR2 FVKESK. With 4 bases clipped from V and 0 bases from J, the junction kept 6 bases outside the gene matches. This CDR3 has 16 residues. Written as DNA, the CDR3 is TGTGCCAGCAGCCTTCGGCGGGGGAGCTCCTACAATGAGCAGTTCTTC. Translation gives CASSLRRGSSYNEQFF.

The chain couples TRBV9 to TRBJ1-3; D call uncertain. Germline loops: CDR1 SGDLS, CDR2 YYNGEE. V was trimmed by 1 base and J by 0 bases, leaving 8 bases between them. The CDR3 extends over 15 amino acids. The CDR3 DNA reads TGTGCCAGCAGCGTATCAGGATCCTCTGGAAACACCATATATTTT. Protein: CASSVSGSSGNTIYF.

V usage is TRBV6-5 and J usage is TRBJ1-4; no definite D call. The length of the CDR3 is 14 residues. Germline-derived CDR1 and CDR2 are MNHEY and SVGAGI. Trimming cost V 5 bases and J 2 bases, with 9 bases left between them. DNA for the CDR3: TGTGCCAGCAGTCGGGGAACCACTAATGAAAAACTGTTTTTT. Its translation: CASSRGTTNEKLFF.

This chain links TRBV6-1 with TRBJ1-5, with D perhaps matching TRBD1 (5 bases). Per germline, CDR1 MNHNS and CDR2 SASEGT. The V end lost 8 bases, the J end lost 4 bases, and 18 bases lay between the germline ends. CDR3 length: 15 amino acids. The DNA for the CDR3 is TGTGCCAGCGGGGCAAGGACCGACGGTAATCAGCCCCAGCATTTT. This codes for CASGARTDGNQPQHF.

CDR3 nucleotides: TGTGCCATCAGTGATTCGGTGGCGGGGTACTCCTACAATGAGCAGTTCTTC. This sequence encodes CAISDSVAGYSYNEQFF. The V and J genes are TRBV10-3 and TRBJ2-1, with a possible D match to TRBD2 (6 bases). The CDR3 spans 17 residues. Trimming stripped 3 bases from V and 0 bases from J, with 15 bases between. Germline CDR1 and CDR2: ENHRY and SYGVKD.

The chain couples TRBV4-1 to TRBJ1-5; no firm D call. Germline V lookup: CDR1 MGHRA, CDR2 YSYEKL. Trimming shortened V by 1 base and J by 1 base, and 5 bases separated the two germline ends. The CDR3 covers 14 residues. In DNA form, the CDR3 reads TGCGCCAGCAGCCAAGCGACAAGCAATCAGCCCCAGCATTTT. Amino acid sequence: CASSQATSNQPQHF.

This clone was found a few times. The chain uses TRBV6-5 and TRBJ1-3; D remains unclear. The CDR3 extends over 15 amino acids. CDR1 and CDR2 (germline): MNHEY, SVGAGI. V was trimmed by 2 bases and J by 4 bases, leaving 12 bases between them. Here the CDR3 reads CASSYMPGEGNTIYF. DNA of the CDR3: TGTGCCAGCAGTTACATGCCAGGCGAAGGAAACACCATATATTTT.

V is TRBV19 and J is TRBJ2-3; no reliable D call. Trimming took off 7 bases at V and 2 bases at J, with 22 bases between the two ends. CDR3 length equals 17 residues. In germline, CDR1 is LNHDA, CDR2 SQIVND (reference sequence). DNA for the CDR3: TGTGCCAGTACCCCATATGGGCTGTTGAGACCCACAGATACGCAGTATTTT. It is translated as CASTPYGLLRPTDTQYF.

The chain couples TRBV18 to TRBJ1-3, with TRBD1 as a possible D gene (5 bases). This CDR3 comprises 15 residues. Germline CDR1 reads KGHSH; CDR2 reads LQKENI. V gave up 1 base and J gave up 2 bases, with 9 bases separating them. The chain's CDR3 is CASSPREGTGNTIYF. As DNA, the CDR3 is TGTGCCAGCTCACCACGGGAGGGGACTGGAAACACCATATATTTT.

The rearrangement uses TRBV5-8 and TRBJ2-6, with a possible D match to TRBD1 (5 bases). Germline CDR1 is SGHTS and CDR2 is YDEGEE. V was clipped by 2 bases and J by 0 bases, with 9 bases between them. The CDR3 is 16 amino acids. CDR3 loop: CASSFYRNSGANVLTF. In DNA form, the CDR3 reads TGTGCCAGCAGCTTCTACAGGAACTCTGGGGCCAACGTCCTGACTTTC. The full variable domain, rest sourced from reference TRBV5-8 and TRBJ2-6, is EAGVTQSPTHLIKTRGQQATLRCSPISGHTSVYWYQQALGLGLQFLLWYDEGEERNRGNFPPRFSGRQFPNYSSELNVNALELEDSALYLCASSFYRNSGANVLTFGAGSRLTVL.

This sequence joins TRBV30 and TRBJ1-1; no reliable D call. The V end lost 1 base, the J end lost 0 bases, and 9 bases lay between the germline ends. Germline V lookup: CDR1 GTSNPN, CDR2 SVGIG (reference sequence). The CDR3 is made up of 14 amino acids. In DNA form, the CDR3 reads TGTGCCTGGAGTGCCGCAGGCATGAACACTGAAGCTTTCTTT. Translating gives CAWSAAGMNTEAFF. The whole variable domain, remainder taken from reference TRBV30 and TRBJ1-1, is SQTIHQWPATLVQPVGSPLSLECTVEGTSNPNLYWYRQAAGRGLQLLFYSVGIGQISSEVPQNLSASRPQDRQFILSSKKLLLSDSGFYLCAWSAAGMNTEAFFGQGTRLTVV.

A single count supports this clone. The chain joins TRBV9 to TRBJ1-2, with 7 positions matching TRBD1. This CDR3 has 13 residues. Germline assignment: CDR1 SGDLS and CDR2 YYNGEE. Germline trimming cut 4 bases from V and 8 bases from J; bases unmatched to any gene: 8. CDR3 nucleotide sequence: TGTGCCAGCAGCACCGGAACAGGGGAAGGCTACACCTTC. Translation: CASSTGTGEGYTF.

This chain connects TRBV7-9 to TRBJ2-1; TRBD1 matches 11 bases. This CDR3 is 16 amino acids long. After removal of 5 bases from V and 6 bases from J, the junction contained 9 bases not matched to a gene. The germline CDR1 and CDR2 sequences are SEHNR and FQNEAQ (reference sequence). This CDR3 is CASSPSDRGPPNEQFF. The CDR3 DNA reads TGTGCCAGCAGCCCATCGGACAGGGGGCCTCCCAATGAGCAGTTCTTC.

The V and J genes are TRBV4-1 and TRBJ1-2; unclear D gene. Germline V gives CDR1 MGHRA, CDR2 YSYEKL. CDR3 size: 17 residues. Trimming removed 1 base from V and 2 bases from J, with 17 bases in between. In DNA form, the CDR3 reads TGCGCCAGCAGCCAAGTTTTGCGGGAGAGGAAGAACTATGGCTACACCTTC. It codes for CASSQVLRERKNYGYTF.

This chain connects TRBV6-4 to TRBJ2-1; the match to TRBD2 covers 16 bases. Germline V CDR1 and CDR2: MRHNA, SNTAGT. The CDR3 is made up of 16 amino acids. Trimming cost V 3 bases and J 4 bases; bases outside gene matches: 0. The CDR3 is CASSEGLAGGYNEQFF. The CDR3, as DNA: TGTGCCAGCAGTGAGGGACTAGCGGGAGGGTACAATGAGCAGTTCTTC.